This TCR beta chain emerged from a study of response to subunit inactivated influenza vaccine (dated by TCRdb to 2016 to 2019). Regarding the study in general: The study used deep quantitative T cell receptor repertoire profiling to track responses to a trivalent subunit inactivated influenza vaccine.

Study-wide findings and limitations: The authors proposed that each seasonal influenza vaccination may bring in only a limited number of new T cells.

Including the terminal cysteine and phenylalanine, the CDR3 comprises 18 residues. Of the read, only the CDR3 DNA is kept; its 54 bases are in frame from base 1. CDR1 and CDR2 are drawn from the germline V gene: MDHEN, SYDVKM. V has 5 bases trimmed and J has 9 bases trimmed; junction bases matching no gene number 18. The library was produced with RT-PCR. Reads for this sample came from an Illumina HiSeq 2500. The public sequencing data were trimmed at Q25 with fastp and processed into clonotypes with MiXCR by TCRdb, which kept only in-frame beta chains. Records with the same CDR3 protein are collapsed into one entry carrying the most frequent genes and DNA. The sample includes about 780,000 distinct CDR3 sequences, with around a sixth observed a single time. About 11% of the sample lies in the top ten. Comment on this clonotype: Its specific antigen is unknown. No base-level quality is on record; no much larger clone is a single base apart.

The receptor was isolated from a man aged 50-60 years who received an inactivated influenza vaccine. Donor details come from another sample of the same person, matched by shared clones. The rearrangement combines TRBV28 with TRBJ2-1; TRBD2 agrees with 11 junctional bases. This specimen was PBMCs from blood, taken 5 days after vaccination. The DNA sequence is given as TGTGCCAGCAGTCTCTCGAAACTAGCGGGGGCCCCCAGAGTTGAGCAGTTCTTC. Protein translation: CASSLSKLAGAPRVEQFF.